This T cell receptor beta chain was captured by sequencing in a study of tumor-infiltrating lymphocytes in localized non-small cell lung cancer. Germline loops: CDR1 SNHLY, CDR2 FYNNEI. The CDR3 runs 13 residues. The V and J ends lost 6 bases and 8 bases respectively, with 14 bases between them. Profiled with immunoSEQ multiplex PCR; TCRdb holds only in-frame clones, not every one. The sample contains some 13,000 clones, roughly 80% of which appear only once. The V gene is TRBV2, the J gene TRBJ1-3; D gene ambiguous. The sequenced sample consisted of uninvolved lung tissue not adjacent to the tumor. The receptor's source is a human donor with non-small cell lung cancer. The CDR3 DNA follows: TGTGCCAGCAGCTTAGGCCTTGGTGACACCATATATTTT. It translates to CASSLGLGDTIYF.